This record concerns one TCR beta chain sequence. A single record per CDR3 protein comes from TCRdb applying MiXCR to the RT-PCR reads. Found here are around 300,000 distinct CDR3 sequences, 22% of them singletons; the top ten hold around a tenth. The data belong to a study of response to subunit inactivated influenza vaccine. The CDR3 covers 14 residues. V shed 6 bases and J shed 8 bases, with 17 bases lying between them. Germline V lookup: CDR1 MGHRA, CDR2 YSYEKL. The rearrangement uses TRBV4-1 and TRBJ2-1, with D tentatively TRBD2 (7 bases). Sequenced here: PBMCs from blood, sampled 21 months after vaccination. The source of this sequence is a man in his fifties or sixties who received an inactivated influenza vaccine. The CDR3 DNA reads as TGCGCCAGCAGGGACGAGAGGGGGAGGGATGAGCAGTTCTTC. Amino acid sequence: CASRDERGRDEQFF.